This T cell receptor (beta chain) was captured in a study of cytomegalovirus exposure and HLA in healthy donors. CDR3 length: 15 amino acids. The germline V and J ends were trimmed by 0 bases and 0 bases, with 11 bases remaining between them. CDR1 GTSNPN and CDR2 SVGIG come from the germline V gene (reference sequence). This clone came up a few times. Its matching antigen is unknown. Using immunoSEQ multiplex PCR, the repertoire was profiled, and TCRdb retains in-frame clones only, with some absent. This sample has 250,000 to 300,000 clones; 65% to 90% occur once, and the top ten carry over 0.95%. General study results and limits: Rarity marked most TCR sequences, yet some public TCRs occurred in many donors.

The roughly 120-subject validation cohort, separate from the 666-subject first cohort, included the donors. Sequenced: PBMCs. V is TRBV30 and J is TRBJ1-1; no clear D. The receptor's source is a woman aged 18-29 years in good health and CMV-seronegative. The CDR3 coding sequence is TGTGCCTGGAGTGTTCCTCGGGAGATGAACACTGAAGCTTTCTTT. This sequence encodes CAWSVPREMNTEAFF.